This record covers a single TCR beta chain. This entry belongs to a study of control samples from healthy donors and cancer patients. Here immunoSEQ multiplex PCR was the method, and the copy in TCRdb shows in-frame clones only, minus some. The sample records some 120,000 clones, 75% to 90% being singletons. The CDR3 length is 14 residues. V was pared by 1 base and J by 1 base, with 8 bases between. Germline V gives CDR1 SGHKS, CDR2 YYEKEE (reference sequence). The origin of this receptor is a woman between 45 and 65 years old with colorectal cancer. The chain employs TRBV5-5 and TRBJ1-1; D is perhaps TRBD1 (5 bases). The specimen was PBMCs. Here the CDR3 reads CASSLKQENTEAFF. The CDR3 region has the DNA TGTGCCAGCAGCTTGAAACAGGAGAACACTGAAGCTTTCTTT.